This passage covers 14 T cell receptor beta chains from one sample sequenced in a study of blood T cell repertoires in COVID-19. The assay was immunoSEQ multiplex PCR, and TCRdb's table has in-frame clones only and misses some. The sample has more than 200,000 clones; approximately 86% are singletons. The sequencing input was peripheral blood. The receptors originated from an older woman with COVID-19, enrolled during active disease.

The chain combines TRBV28 with TRBJ1-5; D is uncertain. From germline, CDR1 is MDHEN and CDR2 SYDVKM. The CDR3 runs 13 residues. The germline V and J ends were trimmed by 4 bases and 7 bases, with 11 bases remaining between them. CDR3 in amino acids: CASSSEGRQPQHF. The CDR3 DNA reads as TGTGCCAGCAGTTCAGAAGGGAGGCAGCCCCAGCATTTT.

This clone occurred a few times. The chain uses TRBV11-2 and TRBJ1-6; TRBD1 matches at 7 bases. The ends lost 0 bases at V and 7 bases at J; junction bases unmatched: 9. Germline CDR1 is SGHAT and CDR2 is FQNNGV. CDR3 size: 17 residues. The CDR3 region is CASSLDFLRGRNSPLHF. CDR3 in DNA: TGTGCCAGCAGCTTAGATTTTCTAAGGGGGCGAAATTCACCCCTCCACTTT.

The rearrangement links TRBV27 to TRBJ1-1; TRBD1 is a possible D gene (6 bases). Deletions cut 5 bases from V and 5 bases from J, with 15 bases between. The length of the CDR3 is 14 residues. Germline values: CDR1 MNHEY, CDR2 SMNVEV (reference sequence). CDR3 bases: TGTGCCAGCAGTCCTCGTGGGAGGGGGACTGAAGCTTTCTTT. Residues: CASSPRGRGTEAFF.

As DNA, the CDR3 is TGTGCCAGCAGTCGAGGGCCCTACGAGCAGTACTTC. This encodes CASSRGPYEQYF. This chain uses TRBV12-3 or TRBV12-4 with TRBJ2-7; tentatively, D is TRBD2 (5 bases). This CDR3 region has 12 residues. Trimming stripped 5 bases from V and 2 bases from J, with 7 bases between.

The table lists this clone with a few counts. The V and J genes are TRBV6-2 or TRBV6-3 and TRBJ2-7, with no clear D. This CDR3 is built from 13 residues. The V gene's germline CDR1 is MNHEY and CDR2 SVGEGT. The V gene lost 2 bases and the J gene lost 5 bases, with 10 bases spanning the gap. The CDR3 DNA reads as TGTGCCAGCAGTTACCGGGTGAGCCACGAGCAGTACTTC. Its translation: CASSYRVSHEQYF.

The chain carries TRBV28 and TRBJ2-2; 7 nucleotides line up with TRBD2. With 5 bases clipped from V and 6 bases from J, the junction kept 6 bases outside the gene matches. CDR3 size: 14 residues. The germline gives CDR1 MDHEN, CDR2 SYDVKM. DNA for the CDR3: TGTGCCAGCAGTCTCCTAGCGGCCTCCGGGGAGCTGTTTTTT. It translates to CASSLLAASGELFF. Based on the CDR3 plus reference TRBV28 and TRBJ2-2, the full variable domain is DVKVTQSSRYLVKRTGEKVFLECVQDMDHENMFWYRQDPGLGLRLIYFSYDVKMKEKGDIPEGYSVSREKKERFSLILESASTNQTSMYLCASSLLAASGELFFGEGSRLTVL.

This clone was seen only once. The rearrangement links TRBV18 to TRBJ2-7, with D possibly being TRBD1 (5 bases). The CDR3 is 13 amino acids. The germline gives CDR1 KGHSH, CDR2 LQKENI. The V gene lost 1 base and the J gene lost 6 bases, with 10 bases spanning the gap. This CDR3 reads CASSPRSGFEQYF. CDR3 DNA: TGTGCCAGCTCACCACGTTCAGGGTTCGAGCAGTACTTC.

The CDR3 DNA reads TGTGCCAGCAGTATCAACCGGGGGGCCTACGAGCAGTACTTC. Protein sequence: CASSINRGAYEQYF. The rearrangement links TRBV6-5 to TRBJ2-7, with 7 bases matching TRBD2. The germline gives CDR1 MNHEY, CDR2 SVGAGI. The CDR3 is made up of 14 amino acids. Trimming cost V 5 bases and J 2 bases; bases outside gene matches: 6.

There are a few counts of this clone. The chain couples TRBV9 to TRBJ2-3, with D possibly being TRBD2 (6 bases). This CDR3 comprises 18 residues. The V end was cut by 1 base, the J end by 2 bases, with 20 bases between. Germline CDR1 reads SGDLS; CDR2 reads YYNGEE. The CDR3 DNA reads TGTGCCAGCAGCGTAACGGGAGCGGCGGGGACCCTCACAGATACGCAGTATTTT. Protein: CASSVTGAAGTLTDTQYF.

The chain couples TRBV28 to TRBJ1-4; 7 bases are a match to TRBD1. The CDR3 totals 15 residues. After removal of 4 bases from V and 5 bases from J, the junction contained 7 bases not matched to a gene. Germline V lookup: CDR1 MDHEN, CDR2 SYDVKM. This CDR3 reads CASSWGTVFNEKLFF. DNA of the CDR3: TGTGCCAGCAGTTGGGGGACAGTGTTCAATGAAAAACTGTTTTTT.

The rearrangement joins TRBV2 to TRBJ1-5, with D perhaps matching TRBD1 (6 bases). The V gene lost 6 bases and the J gene lost 3 bases, with 15 bases spanning the gap. The germline gives CDR1 SNHLY, CDR2 FYNNEI. CDR3 length equals 15 residues. The CDR3 coding sequence is TGTGCCAGCAGCGCCACAGGGACCTTCAATCAGCCCCAGCATTTT. Amino acids: CASSATGTFNQPQHF.

This chain joins TRBV25-1 and TRBJ2-2, with TRBD1 matching 10 bases. Germline values: CDR1 MGHDK, CDR2 SYGVNS. V lost 6 bases to trimming and J lost 3 bases; unmatched junction nucleotides: 7. The CDR3 contains 16 residues. The CDR3 bases are TGTGCCAGCAGACCGTCCGGGACAGGGGACACCGGGGAGCTGTTTTTT. Its protein is CASRPSGTGDTGELFF.

The genes are TRBV11-2 and TRBJ2-1; D unclear. There are 14 residues in the CDR3. Germline CDR1 and CDR2: SGHAT and FQNNGV. V was trimmed by 5 bases and J by 4 bases, leaving 12 bases between them. The CDR3 DNA reads as TGTGCCAGCAGCCCCTCCCCGTCGTACAATGAGCAGTTCTTC. As protein: CASSPSPSYNEQFF.

The rearrangement uses TRBV28 and TRBJ1-1, with 7 positions matching TRBD1. The CDR3 runs 12 residues. J lost 7 bases, V lost 5 bases, and 4 bases had no gene match. Germline V gene sequence: CDR1 MDHEN, CDR2 SYDVKM. The CDR3 DNA sequence: TGTGCCAGCAGTATCCCAGGGGGTGAAGCTTTCTTT. Protein: CASSIPGGEAFF.